This is a list of T cell receptor beta chains from one sample in a study of CD8 T cells in Susac syndrome. From the immunoSEQ multiplex PCR reads, TCRdb called clonotypes with MiXCR, one entry per CDR3 protein. The data show around 130,000 distinct CDR3 sequences, with approximately 89% seen just once and over 0.2% held by the top ten. The sample taken for sequencing was CD8+ T cells from PBMCs. Receptors originate from a human donor with multiple sclerosis. Each CDR3 is given with its conserved first and last residue. The D gene is left open where the match is weak. Expanded clones are given a class, and other clones once, few, many or no size at all.

TRBD2 - TRBJ2-3 TRBV4-1 TGCGCCAGCAGCCAAGATCCTCTCGCGTCCTCGGAACTAGCGGGAGCAAGAGATACGCAGTATTTT CASSQDPLASSELAGARDTQYF
- - TRBJ2-3 TRBV27 TGTGCCAGCAGTTTAGGGCTCGGCCTCACAGATACGCAGTATTTT CASSLGLGLTDTQYF
- few TRBJ1-3 TRBV29-1 TGCAGCGTTGTGGATACTGGAAACACCATATATTTT CSVVDTGNTIYF
- - TRBJ2-3 TRBV15 TGTGCCACCAGCCCGGAGCTTGCCACAGATACGCAGTATTTT CATSPELATDTQYF
- - TRBJ2-5 TRBV19 TGTGCCAGTAGTACGGACGGTACAGGGAGGGACCGGGAGACCCAGTACTTC CASSTDGTGRDRETQYF
- - TRBJ2-1 TRBV19 TGTGCCAGTAGTCAGACAGAAACCTACAATGAGCAGTTCTTC CASSQTETYNEQFF
TRBD2 - TRBJ2-3 TRBV15 TGTGCCACCGGCGTCGGGAGGAGGACAGATACGCAGTATTTT CATGVGRRTDTQYF
TRBD2 - TRBJ2-2 TRBV6-5 TGTGCCAGCAGTTACTCGGGACTAGCGGGAGGTTCCGGGGAGCTGTTTTTT CASSYSGLAGGSGELFF
TRBD2 - TRBJ2-7 TRBV11-2 TGTGCCAGCAGCTTAGTTAGCGGGGCCTACGAGCAGTACTTC CASSLVSGAYEQYF
TRBD1 - TRBJ2-7 TRBV6-2/TRBV6-3 TGTGCCAGCAGACTAACAGGGGCCGGCTCCTACGAGCAGTACTTC CASRLTGAGSYEQYF
TRBD1 once TRBJ2-6 TRBV29-1 TGCAGCGTTGAGAACCGGGACAGGGAGAGGGGGTACTCTGGGGCCAACGTCCTGACTTTC CSVENRDRERGYSGANVLTF
TRBD1 - TRBJ2-1 TRBV7-6 TGTGCCAGCAGCTCCCGGGACAGGGGCACCAATGAGCAGTTCTTC CASSSRDRGTNEQFF
- - TRBJ2-1 TRBV28 TGTGCCAGCAGTAGGGGACTGGTGACTTGGAATGAGCAGTTCTTC CASSRGLVTWNEQFF
- - TRBJ2-1 TRBV3-1 TGTGCCAGCAGCCAATCGACCTGGCAGTTCTTC CASSQSTWQFF
- - TRBJ2-3 TRBV4-1 TGCGCCAGCAGCCAAGAGGGGTCCACAGATACGCAGTATTTT CASSQEGSTDTQYF
- - TRBJ2-7 TRBV5-4 TGTGCCAGCAGCTTGAGGGCCCTACCATACGAGCAGTACTTC CASSLRALPYEQYF
- - TRBJ2-1 TRBV15 TGTGCCACCAGCATCGGGGCGTACGAGCAGTTCTTC CATSIGAYEQFF
TRBD2 once TRBJ2-7 TRBV29-1 TGCAGCGTTGATAGCGGGGACTCCTACGAGCAGTACTTC CSVDSGDSYEQYF
TRBD1 once TRBJ2-7 TRBV10-3 TGTGCCATCAGTGGGGAGGACAGGGGGCCTTCCTACGAGCAGTACTTC CAISGEDRGPSYEQYF
- - TRBJ1-5 TRBV2 TGTGCCAGCAGGAGGGGAGGGGGTCACCAGCCCCAGCATTTT CASRRGGGHQPQHF
TRBD1 - TRBJ2-5 TRBV7-9 TGTGCCAGCAGCTATGGGACAGGTGAACAAGAGACCCAGTACTTC CASSYGTGEQETQYF
- - TRBJ2-5 TRBV19 TGTGCCAGTAGTCCGCGGGACAAGATGGGGACCCAGTACTTC CASSPRDKMGTQYF
- - TRBJ2-5 TRBV7-9 TGTGCCAGCAGCTTAGACAGGGTGACCCAGTACTTC CASSLDRVTQYF
- - TRBJ2-7 TRBV14 TGTGCCAGCAGCCAATTCGCGGGACTTGGGGCCTACGAGCAGTACTTC CASSQFAGLGAYEQYF
- once TRBJ1-5 TRBV5-5 TGTGCCAGCAGCTTGGGAGGGCTGCCCCAGCATTTT CASSLGGLPQHF
- few TRBJ2-1 TRBV2 TGTGCCAGCGAGGAGACAGCTTACAATGAGCAGTTCTTC CASEETAYNEQFF
TRBD1 once TRBJ2-5 TRBV5-6 TGTGCCAGCATCCACCAGGGACAGGGGGAAGAGACCCAGTACTTC CASIHQGQGEETQYF
- - TRBJ1-4 TRBV3-1 TGTGCCAGCAGCCAGAAGGGGACTGCAACTAATGAAAAACTGTTTTTT CASSQKGTATNEKLFF
TRBD2 - TRBJ2-2 TRBV28 TGTGCCAGCAGCTTGGGGACTAGCGGGAGCTCCGGGGAGCTGTTTTTT CASSLGTSGSSGELFF
- - TRBJ1-5 TRBV21-1 TGTGCCAGCAGCAATCAAGGGGTTCGCAATCAGCCCCAGCATTTT CASSNQGVRNQPQHF
- - TRBJ2-5 TRBV19 TGTGCCAGTAGTATGTTCCAAGAGACCCAGTACTTC CASSMFQETQYF
TRBD1 - TRBJ1-2 TRBV10-3 TGTGCCATCAGTGTTGATTCTTCTGGACAGGGGAGAAACTATGGCTACACCTTC CAISVDSSGQGRNYGYTF
- - TRBJ1-1 TRBV14 TGTGCCAGCAGCCAAGGCAAGGGGAACACTGAAGCTTTCTTT CASSQGKGNTEAFF